The 18 T cell receptor beta chains below were found in one sample sequenced in a study of PD-1 and CTLA-4 blockade in melanoma. Sequencing was performed with immunoSEQ multiplex PCR; in TCRdb, only in-frame clones are kept and a portion is missing. The sample has 30,000 or so clones; 85% to 95% are singletons. The sequenced sample was CD8+ T cells from peripheral blood, obtained from a patient given anti-PD-1 treatment. Every receptor here comes from a human donor with melanoma.

The V call is TRBV4-2, the J call TRBJ2-1; possibly TRBD1 for D (5 bases). CDR1 LGHNA and CDR2 YNFKEQ come from the germline V gene. V lost 4 bases and J lost 2, with 15 bases in between. The CDR3 is 16 residues long. The CDR3 sequence: CASSPSLSGPYNEQFF. The CDR3 nucleotides read TGTGCCAGCAGCCCGTCGTTATCAGGGCCCTACAATGAGCAGTTCTTC.

The V gene is TRBV28, the J gene TRBJ1-5; no clear D. V lost 7 bases to trimming and J lost 3 bases, with 13 bases between them. CDR1 MDHEN and CDR2 SYDVKM come from the germline V gene. The CDR3 has 14 amino acids. This CDR3 is CASNRRGYNQPQHF. Here the CDR3 DNA reads TGTGCCAGCAACCGGCGCGGTTACAATCAGCCCCAGCATTTT.

V is TRBV4-1 and J is TRBJ2-2, with 10 nucleotides matching TRBD2. The CDR3 sequence is 16 residues long. Losses at the gene ends were 4 bases for V and 4 bases for J; bases not matched to a gene: 6. Per germline, CDR1 MGHRA and CDR2 YSYEKL. The CDR3 DNA follows: TGCGCCAGCAGCCCCCTAGCGGGAGCTGGCACCGGGGAGCTGTTTTTT. It translates to CASSPLAGAGTGELFF.

J is TRBJ2-1 and V is TRBV7-9, with a tentative D call TRBD1 (5 bases). In germline, CDR1 is SEHNR, CDR2 FQNEAQ (reference sequence). With 2 bases removed from V and 4 bases from J, the gap between germline ends came to 12 bases. CDR3 length: 15 residues. The CDR3 nucleotides read TGTGCCAGCAGCTTATTAAGGGGCCCTTACAATGAGCAGTTCTTC. Translation: CASSLLRGPYNEQFF. Combining the CDR3 with reference TRBV7-9 and TRBJ2-1 gives the whole variable domain DTGVSQNPRHKITKRGQNVTFRCDPISEHNRLYWYRQTLGQGPEFLTYFQNEAQLEKSRLLSDRFSAERPKGSFSTLEIQRTEQGDSAMYLCASSLLRGPYNEQFFGPGTRLTVL.

CDR3 in amino acids: CATSRVLRDFRDEQFF. CDR3 coding DNA: TGTGCCACCAGCAGAGTCTTGCGGGACTTCAGGGATGAGCAGTTCTTC. The V and J genes are TRBV15 and TRBJ2-1; D perhaps matches TRBD2 (6 bases). V lost 1 base and J 8 bases, leaving 18 bases between the germline ends. The CDR3 runs to 16 residues. Germline V gives CDR1 LNHNV, CDR2 YYDKDF (reference sequence).

The rearrangement joins TRBV13 to TRBJ2-7, with D perhaps matching TRBD1 (6 bases). Trimming removed 6 bases at V and 0 bases at J, with 12 bases between. CDR1 PRHDT and CDR2 FYEKMQ come from the germline V gene (reference sequence). The CDR3 is 14 residues long. The CDR3 spells CASSADRSSYEQYF. The DNA of the CDR3 is TGTGCCAGCAGTGCCGACAGGAGCTCCTACGAGCAGTACTTC.

The genes are TRBV15 and TRBJ1-3, with D possibly being TRBD1 (5 bases). This CDR3 has 15 residues. The ends were cut back, 2 bases at V and 4 bases at J, with 12 bases in the middle. Germline V gene data show CDR1 as LNHNV and CDR2 as YYDKDF (reference sequence). The CDR3 sequence: CATSRRGAQGNTIYF. As DNA, the CDR3 is TGTGCCACCAGCAGAAGAGGGGCGCAGGGAAACACCATATATTTT.

This chain uses TRBV5-5 with TRBJ2-7; the D gene is possibly TRBD2 (6 bases). CDR3 length equals 14 residues. Germline CDR1 and CDR2: SGHKS and YYEKEE (reference sequence). Trimming took off 0 bases at V and 0 bases at J, with 7 bases between the two ends. CDR3 nucleotide sequence: TGTGCCAGCAGCTTGGAGGGAGGCTCCTACGAGCAGTACTTC. It codes for CASSLEGGSYEQYF.

This chain uses TRBV27 with TRBJ2-7; no clear D. This CDR3 has 13 amino acids. Germline V gene lookup returns CDR1 MNHEY and CDR2 SMNVEV (reference sequence). V was trimmed by 1 base and J by 0 bases, leaving 4 bases between them. The chain's CDR3 is CASSLYSSYEQYF. The CDR3 DNA is TGTGCCAGCAGTTTATACAGCTCCTACGAGCAGTACTTC.

The V and J genes are TRBV5-6 and TRBJ1-5; the match to TRBD1 covers 11 bases. The CDR3 covers 15 residues. The V segment lost 4 bases and the J segment 7 bases; nucleotides outside the gene matches: 7. Looked up from germline, CDR1 is SGHDT and CDR2 is YYEEEE. Here the CDR3 DNA reads TGTGCCAGCAGCCTTGGACAGGGGGCTTACCAGCCCCAGCATTTT. It encodes CASSLGQGAYQPQHF.

The V call is TRBV27, the J call TRBJ2-7; TRBD2 might be the D (5 bases). The germline CDR1 and CDR2 sequences are MNHEY and SMNVEV (reference sequence). V lost 8 bases to trimming and J lost 5 bases, with 22 bases between them. The CDR3 is made up of 15 amino acids. The CDR3 here is CASAYTTSPGDEQYF. Written as DNA, the CDR3 is TGTGCCAGCGCCTACACCACTAGTCCGGGCGACGAGCAGTACTTC.

This sequence joins TRBV27 and TRBJ2-5; D is uncertain. CDR3 length equals 11 residues. V shed 6 bases and J shed 6 bases, with 8 bases lying between them. Germline CDR1 MNHEY, CDR2 SMNVEV (reference sequence). The DNA for the CDR3 is TGTGCCAGCAGCTCCTCAAAGACCCAGTACTTC. Translated, it gives CASSSSKTQYF.

CDR3: CASSLGGTTEAFF. CDR3 nucleotide sequence: TGCGCCAGCAGCCTAGGCGGGACCACTGAAGCTTTCTTT. The V call is TRBV5-1, the J call TRBJ1-1, with a weak D call TRBD1 (5 bases). The CDR3 sequence is 13 residues long. The germline V gene encodes CDR1 SGHRS and CDR2 YFSETQ. Trimming left V 4 bases short and J 4 bases short, with 11 bases between.

In nucleotides, the CDR3 is TGTGCCAGCAGTTTTAGACAGGGCGGTACAGATACGCAGTATTTT. Amino acid sequence: CASSFRQGGTDTQYF. The chain links TRBV27 to TRBJ2-3; 7 nucleotides match TRBD1. The germline gives CDR1 MNHEY, CDR2 SMNVEV (reference sequence). The CDR3 extends over 15 amino acids. V shed 3 bases and J 3 bases; nucleotides not matched to a gene: 6.

The chain has TRBV10-3 and TRBJ2-7; 7 positions match TRBD2. J lost 7 bases, V lost 3 bases, and 9 bases had no gene match. CDR1 is ENHRY, CDR2 SYGVKD, per germline. The CDR3 totals 14 residues. In DNA form, the CDR3 reads TGTGCCATCAGTGAAGGGGACTACCAAGCGGAGCAGTACTTC. Translated, it gives CAISEGDYQAEQYF.

This clone was counted a single time. The chain uses TRBV11-2 and TRBJ2-3; the D gene could be TRBD1 or TRBD2 (5 bases each). The V gene lost 7 bases and the J gene lost 4 bases, with 24 bases spanning the gap. The germline CDR1 and CDR2 sequences are SGHAT and FQNNGV. The length of the CDR3 is 17 residues. This CDR3 is CASNFGTFEGRADTQYF. CDR3 DNA: TGTGCCAGCAACTTTGGGACCTTCGAGGGCCGTGCAGATACGCAGTATTTT.

The chain employs TRBV6-5 and TRBJ1-1; D remains ambiguous. V was pared by 4 bases and J by 0 bases, with 12 bases between. The CDR3 extends over 15 amino acids. The V gene's germline CDR1 is MNHEY and CDR2 SVGAGI. In nucleotides, the CDR3 is TGTGCCAGCAGTTCGGGGAGTTTCATGAACACTGAAGCTTTCTTT. Translating it yields CASSSGSFMNTEAFF.

The chain combines TRBV5-1 with TRBJ1-6; tentatively, D is TRBD1 (5 bases). Trimming left V 2 bases short and J 8 bases short, with 14 bases between. CDR1 is SGHRS and CDR2 is YFSETQ in the germline V gene. This CDR3 comprises 15 residues. The CDR3 region has the DNA TGCGCCAGCAGCTTAATCGAGGGGCTGGATTCACCCCTCCACTTT. Its protein product is CASSLIEGLDSPLHF. Drawing the rest from reference TRBV5-1 and TRBJ1-6, the complete variable domain is KAGVTQTPRYLIKTRGQQVTLSCSPISGHRSVSWYQQTPGQGLQFLFEYFSETQRNKGNFPGRFSGRQFSNSRSEMNVSTLELGDSALYLCASSLIEGLDSPLHFGNGTRLTVT.